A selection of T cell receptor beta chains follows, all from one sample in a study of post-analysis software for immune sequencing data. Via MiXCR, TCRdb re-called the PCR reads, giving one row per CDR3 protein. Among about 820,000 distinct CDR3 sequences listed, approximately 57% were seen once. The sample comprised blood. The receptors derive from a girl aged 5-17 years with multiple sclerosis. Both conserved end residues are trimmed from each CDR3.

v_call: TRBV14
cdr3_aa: ASSQENRFNEQF

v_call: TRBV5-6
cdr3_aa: ASSPGLAGGRETQY

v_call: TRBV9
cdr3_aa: ASSGTSHEQF

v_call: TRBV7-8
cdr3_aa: ASSFGGGPEQY

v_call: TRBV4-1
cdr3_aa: ASNQLKGGTDTQY

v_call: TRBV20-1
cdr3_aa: SARRGGGGADTEAF

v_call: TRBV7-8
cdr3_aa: ASSQLARMGWGKTQY

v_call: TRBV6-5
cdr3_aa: ASSPSNGAGGPIRY

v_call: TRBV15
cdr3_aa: ATSRSRGSGGHNEQF

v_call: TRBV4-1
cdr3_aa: ASSQASLASYEQY

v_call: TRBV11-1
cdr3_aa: ASGGTGVLETQY

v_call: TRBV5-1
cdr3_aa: ASSFSLSGANVLT

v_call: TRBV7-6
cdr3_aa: ASSLGDATYEQY

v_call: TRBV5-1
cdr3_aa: ASSWWDRGLNYEQY

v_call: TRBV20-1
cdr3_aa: SASTRGGQETQY

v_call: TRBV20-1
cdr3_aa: SARSGSADTQY

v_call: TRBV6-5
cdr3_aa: ATQTSGRTDTQY

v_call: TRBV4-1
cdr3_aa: ASSQNEVVVYEQY

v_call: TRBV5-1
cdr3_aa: ASSLVTSGSWSYNEQF

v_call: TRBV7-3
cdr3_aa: ASSEGTGAYEQY

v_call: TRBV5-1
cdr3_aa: ASSPLPGQTYEQY

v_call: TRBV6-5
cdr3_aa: ASRKPGQGNSPLH

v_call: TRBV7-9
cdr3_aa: ASSLRGAWGEKLF

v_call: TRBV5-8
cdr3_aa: AIIRAEQGTIYNEQF

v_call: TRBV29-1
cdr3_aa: SVEGPGEPSYNEQF

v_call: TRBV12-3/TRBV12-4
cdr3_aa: ASSLGSGEFPYEQY

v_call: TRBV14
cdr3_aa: ASSQDQHRANLNYGYT

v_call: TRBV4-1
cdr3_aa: ASSQEKGLAGAWGEQF

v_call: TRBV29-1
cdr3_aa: SVNSGGGTPNGYT

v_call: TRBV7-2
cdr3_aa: ASSFRGRGAKNIQY

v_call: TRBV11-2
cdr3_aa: ASSFTTTTDTQY

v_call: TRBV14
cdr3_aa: ASCRRGRSYEQY

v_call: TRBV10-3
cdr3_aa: AIRPGTSDTYEQY

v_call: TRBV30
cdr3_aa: ALDGASYEQY

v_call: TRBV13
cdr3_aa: ASSLRQGWRNIQY

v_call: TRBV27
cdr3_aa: ASSPRKVNYGYT

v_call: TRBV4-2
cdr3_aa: ASSQEGRGIFYEQY

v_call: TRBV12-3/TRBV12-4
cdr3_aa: ASRRTGPSREH

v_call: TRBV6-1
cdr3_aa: ASTREGTLDEQY

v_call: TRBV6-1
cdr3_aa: ASSATGGRGIQY

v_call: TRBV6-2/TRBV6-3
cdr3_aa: ASSYSGGADTQY

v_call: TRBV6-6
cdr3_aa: ASSYGTGPNEAF

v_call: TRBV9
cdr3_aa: ASSVTSGTTYEQY

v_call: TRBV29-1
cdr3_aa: SVVDRVLYEQY

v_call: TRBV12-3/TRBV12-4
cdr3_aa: ASSDRVSGYT

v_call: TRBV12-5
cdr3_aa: ASGLVIGGPVDEQF

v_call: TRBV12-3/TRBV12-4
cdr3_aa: ASRSSGTSYEQY

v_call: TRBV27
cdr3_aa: ASSLTGAAESYNEQF

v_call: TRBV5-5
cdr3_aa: ASSLIGGQASNQPQH

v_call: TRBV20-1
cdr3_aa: SAETGGLRNEKLF

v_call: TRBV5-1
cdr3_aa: ASSRGSRYEQY

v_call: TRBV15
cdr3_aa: ATSRGAGLAVYEQY

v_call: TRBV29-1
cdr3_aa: SGRGGESSTGELF

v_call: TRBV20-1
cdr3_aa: SARTSGVYYNEQF

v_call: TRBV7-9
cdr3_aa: ASSPMGGMNTEAF

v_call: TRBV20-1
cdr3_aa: SARVDYNSPLH

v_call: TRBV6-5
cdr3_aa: ASSYVTGGAYGYT